This T cell receptor beta chain was profiled in a study of blood T cell repertoires in COVID-19. Authors' data handling: Estimation of nucleated cell counts was performed using reference gene primer amplification. Clones were read by immunoSEQ multiplex PCR, and TCRdb kept only the in-frame ones, dropping some. That table is the source of V, J and clone size, and D and trimming were worked out from the DNA. The data contain fewer than 400,000 clones, 85% of them singletons. CDR1 and CDR2 (germline): GTSNPN, SVGIG (reference sequence). Unmatched junction bases numbered 10, after V lost 4 bases and J lost 9 bases. The CDR3 runs to 15 residues.

Sequencing used PBMCs or T cells enriched from blood (not recorded which). The chain combines TRBV30 with TRBJ1-6, with 9 bases matching TRBD1. The TCR comes from a woman aged 30 to 39 who had been exposed to COVID-19. This chain's CDR3 is CAWTDWDRVTSPLHF. DNA for the CDR3: TGTGCCTGGACTGACTGGGACAGGGTTACTTCACCCCTCCACTTT.